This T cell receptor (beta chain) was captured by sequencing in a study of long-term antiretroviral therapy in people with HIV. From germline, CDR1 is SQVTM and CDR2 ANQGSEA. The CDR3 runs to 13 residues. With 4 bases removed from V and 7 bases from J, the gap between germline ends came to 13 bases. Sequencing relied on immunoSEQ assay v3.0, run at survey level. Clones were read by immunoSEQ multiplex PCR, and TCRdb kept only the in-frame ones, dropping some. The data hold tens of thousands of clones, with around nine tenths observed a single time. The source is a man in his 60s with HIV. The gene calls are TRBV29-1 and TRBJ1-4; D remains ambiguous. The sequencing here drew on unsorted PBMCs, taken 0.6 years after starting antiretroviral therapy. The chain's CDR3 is CSVGLAGGEKLFF. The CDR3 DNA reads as TGCAGCGTTGGTCTCGCAGGAGGTGAAAAACTGTTTTTT.